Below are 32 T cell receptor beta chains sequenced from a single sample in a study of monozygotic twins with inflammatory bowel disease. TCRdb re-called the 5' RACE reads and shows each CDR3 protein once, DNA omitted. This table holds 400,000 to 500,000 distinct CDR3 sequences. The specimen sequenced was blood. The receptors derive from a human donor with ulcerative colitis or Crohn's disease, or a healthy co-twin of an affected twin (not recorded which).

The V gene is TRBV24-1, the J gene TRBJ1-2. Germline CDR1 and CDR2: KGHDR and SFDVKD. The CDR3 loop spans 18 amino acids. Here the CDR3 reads CATKLGGRTRRRSNGYTF.

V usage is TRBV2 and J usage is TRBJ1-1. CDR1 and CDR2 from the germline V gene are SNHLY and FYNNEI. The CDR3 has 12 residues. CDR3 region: CASRTVVTEAFF.

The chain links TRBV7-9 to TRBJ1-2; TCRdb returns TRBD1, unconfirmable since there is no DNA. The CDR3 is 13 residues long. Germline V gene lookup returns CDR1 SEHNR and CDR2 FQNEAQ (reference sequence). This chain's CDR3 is CASSLGQGRDYTF.

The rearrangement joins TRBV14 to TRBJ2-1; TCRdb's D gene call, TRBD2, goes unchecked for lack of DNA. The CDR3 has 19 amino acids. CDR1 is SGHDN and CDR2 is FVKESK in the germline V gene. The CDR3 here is CASSSTGGSLQSSYNEQLF.

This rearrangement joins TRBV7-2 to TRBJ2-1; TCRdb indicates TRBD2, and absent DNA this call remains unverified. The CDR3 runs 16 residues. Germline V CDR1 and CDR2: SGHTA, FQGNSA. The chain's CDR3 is CASTLVLAGGYNEQFF.

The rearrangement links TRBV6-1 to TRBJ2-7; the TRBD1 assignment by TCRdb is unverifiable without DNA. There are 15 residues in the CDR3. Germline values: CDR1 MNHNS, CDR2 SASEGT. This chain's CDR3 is CASSTRQGGSYEQYF.

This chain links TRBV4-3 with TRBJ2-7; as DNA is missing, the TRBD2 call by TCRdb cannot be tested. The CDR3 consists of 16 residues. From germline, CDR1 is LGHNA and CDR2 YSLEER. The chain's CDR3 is CASSQGSLRDMYEQYF.

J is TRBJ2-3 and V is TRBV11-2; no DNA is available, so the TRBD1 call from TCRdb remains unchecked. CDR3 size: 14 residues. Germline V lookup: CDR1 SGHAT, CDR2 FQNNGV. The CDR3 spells CASSLRTGTDTQYF.

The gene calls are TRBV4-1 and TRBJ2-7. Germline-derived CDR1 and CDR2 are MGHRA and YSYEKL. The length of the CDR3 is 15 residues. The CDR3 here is CASSPQVNIAYEQYF.

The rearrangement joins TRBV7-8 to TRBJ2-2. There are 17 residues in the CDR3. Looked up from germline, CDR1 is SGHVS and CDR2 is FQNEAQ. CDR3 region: CASSLDLWGPNTGELFF.

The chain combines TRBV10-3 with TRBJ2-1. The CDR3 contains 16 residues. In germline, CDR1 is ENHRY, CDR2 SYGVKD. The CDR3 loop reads CAISAKANSGRNEQFF.

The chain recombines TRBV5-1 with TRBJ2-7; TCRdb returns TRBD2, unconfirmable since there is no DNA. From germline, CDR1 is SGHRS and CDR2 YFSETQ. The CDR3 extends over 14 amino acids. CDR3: CASSPEEGSAEQYF.

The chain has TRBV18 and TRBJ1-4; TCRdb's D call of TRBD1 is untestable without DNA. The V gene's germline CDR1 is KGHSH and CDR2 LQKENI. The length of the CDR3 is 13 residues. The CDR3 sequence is CASSPGGREKLFF. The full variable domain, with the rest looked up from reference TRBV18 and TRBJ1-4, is NAGVMQNPRHLVRRRGQEARLRCSPMKGHSHVYWYRQLPEEGLKFMVYLQKENIIDESGMPKERFSAEFPKEGPSILRIQQVVRGDSAAYFCASSPGGREKLFFGSGTQLSVL.

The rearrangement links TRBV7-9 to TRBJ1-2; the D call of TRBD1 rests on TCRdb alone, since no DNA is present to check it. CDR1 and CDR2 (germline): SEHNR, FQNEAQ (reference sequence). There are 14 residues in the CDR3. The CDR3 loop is CASSFAGTGGGYTF.

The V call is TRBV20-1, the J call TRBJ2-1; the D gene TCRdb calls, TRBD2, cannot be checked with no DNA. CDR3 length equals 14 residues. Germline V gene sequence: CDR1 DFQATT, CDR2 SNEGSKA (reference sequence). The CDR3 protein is CSARRGGASGEQFF.

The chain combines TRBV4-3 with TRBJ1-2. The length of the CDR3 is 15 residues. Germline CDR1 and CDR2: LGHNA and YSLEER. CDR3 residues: CASSQDLGGFYGYTF.

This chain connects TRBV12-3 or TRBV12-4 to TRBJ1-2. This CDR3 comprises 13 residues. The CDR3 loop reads CASSSSGIYGYTF.

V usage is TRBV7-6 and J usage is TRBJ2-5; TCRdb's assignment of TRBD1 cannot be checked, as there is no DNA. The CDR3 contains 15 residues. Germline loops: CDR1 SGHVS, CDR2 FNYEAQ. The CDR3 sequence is CASSLDTGRQETQYF. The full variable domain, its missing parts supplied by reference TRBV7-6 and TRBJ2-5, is GAGVSQSPRYKVTKRGQDVALRCDPISGHVSLYWYRQALGQGPEFLTYFNYEAQQDKSGLPNDRFSAERPEGSISTLTIQRTEQRDSAMYRCASSLDTGRQETQYFGPGTRLLVL.

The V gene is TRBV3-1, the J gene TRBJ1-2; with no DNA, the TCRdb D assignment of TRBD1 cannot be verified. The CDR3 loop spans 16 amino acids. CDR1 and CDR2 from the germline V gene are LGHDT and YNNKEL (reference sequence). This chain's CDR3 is CASSQIPLGGIYGYTF. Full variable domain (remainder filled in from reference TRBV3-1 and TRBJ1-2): DTAVSQTPKYLVTQMGNDKSIKCEQNLGHDTMYWYKQDSKKFLKIMFSYNNKELIINETVPNRFSPKSPDKAHLNLHINSLELGDSAVYFCASSQIPLGGIYGYTFGSGTRLTVV.

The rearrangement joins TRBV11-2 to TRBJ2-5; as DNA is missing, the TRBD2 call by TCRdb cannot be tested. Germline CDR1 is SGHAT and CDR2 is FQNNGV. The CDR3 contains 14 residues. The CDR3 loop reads CASSLAGFGPTQYF. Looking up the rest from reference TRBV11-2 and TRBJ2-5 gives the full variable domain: EAGVAQSPRYKIIEKRQSVAFWCNPISGHATLYWYQQILGQGPKLLIQFQNNGVVDDSQLPKDRFSAERLKGVDSTLKIQPAKLEDSAVYLCASSLAGFGPTQYFGPGTRLLVL.

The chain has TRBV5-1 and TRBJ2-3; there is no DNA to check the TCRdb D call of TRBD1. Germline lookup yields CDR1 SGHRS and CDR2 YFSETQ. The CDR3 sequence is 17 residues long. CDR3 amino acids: CASSLTVGGGSTDTQYF.

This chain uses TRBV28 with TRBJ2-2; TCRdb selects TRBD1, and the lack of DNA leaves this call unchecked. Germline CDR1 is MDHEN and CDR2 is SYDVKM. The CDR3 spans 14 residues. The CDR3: CARGQGSNTGELFF.

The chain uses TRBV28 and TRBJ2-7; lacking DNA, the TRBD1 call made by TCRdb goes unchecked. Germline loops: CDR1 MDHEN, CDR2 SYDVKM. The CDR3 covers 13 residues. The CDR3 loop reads CASSPPGTYEQYF.

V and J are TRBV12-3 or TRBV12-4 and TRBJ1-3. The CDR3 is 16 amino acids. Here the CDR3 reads CASSWSTQRTGNTIYF.

Here the CDR3 reads CASSEETGHEQYF. The chain has TRBV2 and TRBJ2-7; there is no DNA to check the TCRdb D call of TRBD2. The CDR3 covers 13 residues. Germline loops: CDR1 SNHLY, CDR2 FYNNEI.

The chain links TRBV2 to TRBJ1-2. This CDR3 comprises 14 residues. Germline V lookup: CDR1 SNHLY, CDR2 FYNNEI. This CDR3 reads CASQPTSYNYGYTF.

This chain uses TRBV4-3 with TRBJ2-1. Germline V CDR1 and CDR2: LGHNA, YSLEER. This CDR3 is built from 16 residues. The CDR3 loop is CASRQSIADLYNEQFF.

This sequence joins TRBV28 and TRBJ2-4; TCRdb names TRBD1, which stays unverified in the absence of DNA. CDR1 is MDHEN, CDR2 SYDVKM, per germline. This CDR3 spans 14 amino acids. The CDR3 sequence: CATLPTDRLAIQYF. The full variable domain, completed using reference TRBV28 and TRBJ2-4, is DVKVTQSSRYLVKRTGEKVFLECVQDMDHENMFWYRQDPGLGLRLIYFSYDVKMKEKGDIPEGYSVSREKKERFSLILESASTNQTSMYLCATLPTDRLAIQYFGAGTRLSVL.

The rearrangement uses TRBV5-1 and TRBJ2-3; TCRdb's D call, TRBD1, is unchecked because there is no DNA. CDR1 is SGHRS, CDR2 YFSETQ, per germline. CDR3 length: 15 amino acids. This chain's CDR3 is CASSPGQISTDTQYF.

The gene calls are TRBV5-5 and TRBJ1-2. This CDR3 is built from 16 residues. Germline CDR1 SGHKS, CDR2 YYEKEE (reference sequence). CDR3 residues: CASSFEVVWGDYGYTF. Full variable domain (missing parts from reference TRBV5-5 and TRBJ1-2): DAGVTQSPTHLIKTRGQQVTLRCSPISGHKSVSWYQQVLGQGPQFIFQYYEKEERGRGNFPDRFSARQFPNYSSELNVNALLLGDSALYLCASSFEVVWGDYGYTFGSGTRLTVV.

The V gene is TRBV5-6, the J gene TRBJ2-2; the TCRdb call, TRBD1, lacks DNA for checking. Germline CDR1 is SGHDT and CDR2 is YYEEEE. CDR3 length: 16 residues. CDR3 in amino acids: CASSLEQGVNTGELFF.

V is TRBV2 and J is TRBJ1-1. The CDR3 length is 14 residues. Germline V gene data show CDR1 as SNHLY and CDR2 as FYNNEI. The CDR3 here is CASSAGREKAEAFF.